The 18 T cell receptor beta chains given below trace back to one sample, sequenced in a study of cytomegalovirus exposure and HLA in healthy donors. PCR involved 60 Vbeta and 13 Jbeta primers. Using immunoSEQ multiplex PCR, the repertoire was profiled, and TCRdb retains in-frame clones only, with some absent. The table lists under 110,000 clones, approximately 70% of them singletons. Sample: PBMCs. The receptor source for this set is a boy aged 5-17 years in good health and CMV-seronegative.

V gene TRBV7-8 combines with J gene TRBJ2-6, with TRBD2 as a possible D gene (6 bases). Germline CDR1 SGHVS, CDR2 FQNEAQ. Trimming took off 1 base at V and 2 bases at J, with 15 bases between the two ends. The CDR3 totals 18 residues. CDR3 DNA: TGTGCCAGCAGCTTAGTGTTGGTCGGGGGTCCTGGGGCCAACGTCCTGACTTTC. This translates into CASSLVLVGGPGANVLTF. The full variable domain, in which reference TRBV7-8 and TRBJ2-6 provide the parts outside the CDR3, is GAGVSQSPRYKVAKRGQDVALRCDPISGHVSLFWYQQALGQGPEFLTYFQNEAQLDKSGLPSDRFFAERPEGSVSTLKIQRTQQEDSAVYLCASSLVLVGGPGANVLTFGAGSRLTVL.

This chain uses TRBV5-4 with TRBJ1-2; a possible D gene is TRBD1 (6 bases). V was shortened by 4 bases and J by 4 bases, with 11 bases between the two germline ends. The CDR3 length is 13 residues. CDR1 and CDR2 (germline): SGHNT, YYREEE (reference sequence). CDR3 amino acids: CASSMTGSYGYTF. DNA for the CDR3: TGTGCCAGCAGCATGACAGGATCCTATGGCTACACCTTC.

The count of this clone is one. This CDR3 is CASSLDRNTEAFF. CDR3 in DNA: TGTGCCAGCAGCTTAGACAGGAACACTGAAGCTTTCTTT. The V gene is TRBV7-8, the J gene TRBJ1-1, with D uncertain. Germline CDR1 reads SGHVS; CDR2 reads FQNEAQ. V lost 1 base, J lost 1 base, and 4 bases lay in between. The CDR3 contains 13 residues. Full variable domain (remainder filled in from reference TRBV7-8 and TRBJ1-1): GAGVSQSPRYKVAKRGQDVALRCDPISGHVSLFWYQQALGQGPEFLTYFQNEAQLDKSGLPSDRFFAERPEGSVSTLKIQRTQQEDSAVYLCASSLDRNTEAFFGQGTRLTVV.

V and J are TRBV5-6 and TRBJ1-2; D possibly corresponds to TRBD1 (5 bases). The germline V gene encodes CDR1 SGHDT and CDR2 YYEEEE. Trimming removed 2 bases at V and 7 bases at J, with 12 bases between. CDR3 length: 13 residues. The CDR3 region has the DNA TGTGCCAGCAGCTTCGGGGGTAATCGTGGCTACACCTTC. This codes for CASSFGGNRGYTF.

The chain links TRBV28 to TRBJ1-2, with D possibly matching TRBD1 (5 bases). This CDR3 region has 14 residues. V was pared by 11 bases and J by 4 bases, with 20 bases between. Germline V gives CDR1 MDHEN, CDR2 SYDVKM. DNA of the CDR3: TGTGCCGGATCGAAAGACAGCCTCTCCTATGGCTACACCTTC. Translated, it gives CAGSKDSLSYGYTF.

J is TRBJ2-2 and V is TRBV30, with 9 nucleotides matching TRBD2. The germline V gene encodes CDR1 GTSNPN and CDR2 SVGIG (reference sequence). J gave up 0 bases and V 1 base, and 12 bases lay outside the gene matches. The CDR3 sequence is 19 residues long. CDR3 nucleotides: TGTGCCTGGAGTGCCCGCAGTCCAGCGGGGGGCCCGAACACCGGGGAGCTGTTTTTT. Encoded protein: CAWSARSPAGGPNTGELFF.

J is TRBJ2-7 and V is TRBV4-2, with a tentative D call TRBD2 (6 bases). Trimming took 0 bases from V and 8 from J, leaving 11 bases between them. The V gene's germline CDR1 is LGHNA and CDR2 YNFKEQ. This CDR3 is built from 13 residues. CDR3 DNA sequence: TGTGCCAGCAGCCAAGATAGGGCGGGAAAGCAGTACTTC. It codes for CASSQDRAGKQYF.

Here the CDR3 DNA reads TGTGCCAGTAGTATAGCCTACACAGATACGCAGTATTTT. As protein: CASSIAYTDTQYF. This chain uses TRBV19 with TRBJ2-3, with D hard to call. The CDR3 runs to 13 residues. Germline-derived CDR1 and CDR2 are LNHDA and SQIVND (reference sequence). The V gene lost 1 base and the J gene lost 2 bases, with 4 bases spanning the gap.

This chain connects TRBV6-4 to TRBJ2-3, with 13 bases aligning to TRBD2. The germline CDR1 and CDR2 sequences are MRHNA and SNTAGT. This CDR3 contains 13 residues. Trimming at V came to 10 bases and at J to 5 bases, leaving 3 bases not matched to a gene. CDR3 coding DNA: TGTGCCACCGGGACTAGCGGGATAGATACGCAGTATTTT. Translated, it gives CATGTSGIDTQYF.

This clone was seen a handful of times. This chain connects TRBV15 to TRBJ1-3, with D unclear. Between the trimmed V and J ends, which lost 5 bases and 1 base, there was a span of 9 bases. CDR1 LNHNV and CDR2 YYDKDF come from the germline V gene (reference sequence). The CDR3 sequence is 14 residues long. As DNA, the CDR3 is TGTGCCACCAGCCCGGGAGGTTCTGGAAACACCATATATTTT. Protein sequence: CATSPGGSGNTIYF.

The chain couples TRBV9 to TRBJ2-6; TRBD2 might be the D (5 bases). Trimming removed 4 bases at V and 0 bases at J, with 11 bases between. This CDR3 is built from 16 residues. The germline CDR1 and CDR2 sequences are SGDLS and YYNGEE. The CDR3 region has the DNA TGTGCCAGCAGCCTCAGAGGGAACTCTGGGGCCAACGTCCTGACTTTC. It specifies CASSLRGNSGANVLTF.

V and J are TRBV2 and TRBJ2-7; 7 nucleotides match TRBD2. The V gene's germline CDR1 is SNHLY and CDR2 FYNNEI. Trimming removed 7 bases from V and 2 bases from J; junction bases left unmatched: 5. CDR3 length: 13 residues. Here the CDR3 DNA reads TGTGCCAGCATACGGGACTACCCCTACGAGCAGTACTTC. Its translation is CASIRDYPYEQYF.

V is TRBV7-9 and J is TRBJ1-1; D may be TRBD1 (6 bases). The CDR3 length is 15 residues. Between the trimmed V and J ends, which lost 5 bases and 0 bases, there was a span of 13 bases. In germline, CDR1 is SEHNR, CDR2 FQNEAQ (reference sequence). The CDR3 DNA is TGTGCCAGCAGCCTTCAGACAGGCATGAACACTGAAGCTTTCTTT. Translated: CASSLQTGMNTEAFF.

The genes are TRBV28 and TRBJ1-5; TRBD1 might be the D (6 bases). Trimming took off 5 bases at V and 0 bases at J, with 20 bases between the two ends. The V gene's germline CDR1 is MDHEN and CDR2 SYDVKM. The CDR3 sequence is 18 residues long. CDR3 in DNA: TGTGCCAGCAGTCGCCTCGGACAGCTTGCATATAGCAATCAGCCCCAGCATTTT. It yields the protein CASSRLGQLAYSNQPQHF.

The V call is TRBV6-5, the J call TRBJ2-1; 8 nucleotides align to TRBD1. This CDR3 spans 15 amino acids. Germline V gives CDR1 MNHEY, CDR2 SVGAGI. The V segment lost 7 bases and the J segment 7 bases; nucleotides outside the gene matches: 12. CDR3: CASTSDRALVNEQFF. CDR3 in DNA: TGTGCCAGCACCTCGGACAGGGCTTTGGTAAATGAGCAGTTCTTC.

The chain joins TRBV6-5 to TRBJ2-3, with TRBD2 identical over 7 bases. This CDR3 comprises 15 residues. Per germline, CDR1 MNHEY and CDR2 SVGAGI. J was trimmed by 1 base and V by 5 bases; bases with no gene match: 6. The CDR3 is CASSPTSVRTDTQYF. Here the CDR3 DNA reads TGTGCCAGCAGTCCTACTAGCGTACGCACAGATACGCAGTATTTT.

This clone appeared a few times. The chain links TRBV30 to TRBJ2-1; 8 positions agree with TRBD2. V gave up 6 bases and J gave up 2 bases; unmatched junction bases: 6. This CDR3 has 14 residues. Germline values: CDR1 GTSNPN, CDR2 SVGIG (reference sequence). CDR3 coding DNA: TGTGCCTGTAAGCGGGAGAGGGCCTACAATGAGCAGTTCTTC. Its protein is CACKRERAYNEQFF. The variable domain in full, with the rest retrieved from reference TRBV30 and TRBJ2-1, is SQTIHQWPATLVQPVGSPLSLECTVEGTSNPNLYWYRQAAGRGLQLLFYSVGIGQISSEVPQNLSASRPQDRQFILSSKKLLLSDSGFYLCACKRERAYNEQFFGPGTRLTVL.

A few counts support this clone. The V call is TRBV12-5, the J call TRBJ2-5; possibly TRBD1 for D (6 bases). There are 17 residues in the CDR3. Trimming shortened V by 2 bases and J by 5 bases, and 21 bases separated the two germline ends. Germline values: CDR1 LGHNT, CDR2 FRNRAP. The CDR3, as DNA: TGTGCTAGTGGTTTGACAATAGGACCCCCAGGGGAGGAGACCCAGTACTTC. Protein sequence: CASGLTIGPPGEETQYF.